This T cell receptor beta chain was obtained from a study of blood T cell repertoires in COVID-19. Study information: Acute and convalescent COVID-19 specimens originated in the United States, Italy and Spain.

Original processing methods: Amplification of reference gene primers was used by the study to estimate nucleated cell counts. Sequencing was performed with immunoSEQ multiplex PCR; in TCRdb, only in-frame clones are kept and a portion is missing. Clone size and V and J calls were adopted from that table, with D and trimming inferred from the DNA. The sample contains around 72,000 clones, about 89% of which appear only once. This clone was observed many times. The clonotype originates from a man between 50 and 59 years old with active COVID-19. The sequenced sample was peripheral blood.

The CDR3 loop reads CASSLYTNEKLFF. As DNA, the CDR3 is TGTGCCAGCAGCTTGTATACTAATGAAAAACTGTTTTTT. The rearrangement joins TRBV5-4 to TRBJ1-4; no clear D. CDR3 length: 13 amino acids. The V gene's germline CDR1 is SGHNT and CDR2 YYREEE (reference sequence). Trimming stripped 1 base from V and 2 bases from J, with 3 bases between.